This TCR beta chain was obtained from a study of T cell responses to AZD1222 COVID-19 vaccine. In germline, CDR1 is SGHAT, CDR2 FQNNGV. This CDR3 region has 16 residues. V shed 3 bases and J 7 bases; nucleotides not matched to a gene: 10. Findings of the study overall: Two AZD1222 doses significantly raised spike-specific TCR breadth and depth over controls. None of the repertoires were sampled until the peak T cell response had passed. Females outnumbered males among donors, who were mostly white British; clonal diversity was possibly underestimated.

The table came from immunoSEQ multiplex PCR; TCRdb's copy has only in-frame clones and leaves some out. The table has about 140,000 clones, 90% seen once. This clone appeared a single time. Antigen unknown. Sequences were derived from peripheral blood, sampled on day 0 of AZD1222 vaccination. The V call is TRBV11-2, the J call TRBJ1-1; 11 nucleotides agree with TRBD1. The source is an adult in good health. CDR3 nucleotides: TGTGCCAGCAGCTTTTACGGGGGACAGGGGGTCAATGAAGCTTTCTTT. This translates into CASSFYGGQGVNEAFF. Based on the CDR3 plus reference TRBV11-2 and TRBJ1-1, the full variable domain is EAGVAQSPRYKIIEKRQSVAFWCNPISGHATLYWYQQILGQGPKLLIQFQNNGVVDDSQLPKDRFSAERLKGVDSTLKIQPAKLEDSAVYLCASSFYGGQGVNEAFFGQGTRLTVV.